This TCR beta chain is from a study of control samples from healthy donors and cancer patients. Measured with immunoSEQ multiplex PCR; TCRdb has only the in-frame clones, and not every one. The sample has about 89,000 clones, 85% seen once. Sequencing used blood. The sequence came from a woman aged 40 to 50 in good health.

The DNA for the CDR3 is TGTGCCAGCAGCCCGAGTCGTGGCACAGATACGCAGTATTTT. This sequence encodes CASSPSRGTDTQYF. The V gene is TRBV11-3, the J gene TRBJ2-3; D gene unclear. The CDR3 covers 14 residues. V dropped 5 bases and J dropped 1 base, with 10 bases sitting between them. CDR1 and CDR2 from the germline V gene are SGHNT and YENEEA. Variable domain in full (rest from reference TRBV11-3 and TRBJ2-3): EAGVVQSPRYKIIEKKQPVAFWCNPISGHNTLYWYLQNLGQGPELLIRYENEEAVDDSQLPKDRFSAERLKGVDSTLKIQPAELGDSAVYLCASSPSRGTDTQYFGPGTRLTVL.